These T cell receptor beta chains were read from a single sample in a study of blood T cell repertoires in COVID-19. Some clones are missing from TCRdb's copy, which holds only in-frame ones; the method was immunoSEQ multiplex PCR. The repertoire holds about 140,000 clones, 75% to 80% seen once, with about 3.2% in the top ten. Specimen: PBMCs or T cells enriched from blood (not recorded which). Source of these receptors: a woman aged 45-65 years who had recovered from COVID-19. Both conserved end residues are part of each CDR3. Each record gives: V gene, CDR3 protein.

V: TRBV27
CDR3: CASRVRQGGNSPLHF

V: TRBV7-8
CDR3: CASSLDYRGNEQFF

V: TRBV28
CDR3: CASSRQGLRDSPLHF

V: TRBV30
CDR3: CAWRGWTLGGSYNSPLHF

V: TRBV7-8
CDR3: CASSLTPGQGADTQYF

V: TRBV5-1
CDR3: CASSPGTGNEKLFF

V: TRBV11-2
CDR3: CASSLSGVNLDF

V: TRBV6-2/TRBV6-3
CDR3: CASSYGPQAADTQYF

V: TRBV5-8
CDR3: CASSPAGLGRGTSYNEQFF

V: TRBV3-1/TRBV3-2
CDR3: CASSFGTGNGNQPQHF

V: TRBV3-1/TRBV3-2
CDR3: CASSPSGLAGVGEQFF

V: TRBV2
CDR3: CASSGPSGANTGELFF

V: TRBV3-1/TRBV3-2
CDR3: CASSPPGTAYGYTF

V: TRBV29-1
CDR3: CSVETGLAGVEQFF

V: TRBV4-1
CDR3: CASSHPGGEKLFF

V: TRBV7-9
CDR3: CADTEDGYTF

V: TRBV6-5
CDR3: CASSSETSGKRNEQFF

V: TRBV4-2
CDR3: CASSQDVGGREQYF

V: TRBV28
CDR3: CASSRDIYGYTF

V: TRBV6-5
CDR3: CASSYGMNTEAFF

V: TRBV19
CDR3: CASSRLAGSSYNEQFF

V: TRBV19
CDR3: CASSPGQWGYTF

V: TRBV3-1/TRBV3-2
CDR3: CASSQASGRAPETQYF

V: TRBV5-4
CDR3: CASSLDGRWAAKNTEAFF

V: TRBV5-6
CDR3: CASRRTSGSSSEQFF

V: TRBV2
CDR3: CASKGRGTEAFF

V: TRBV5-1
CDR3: CASSAWDTAYTEAFF

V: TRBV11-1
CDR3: CASSQGQHSYNEQFF

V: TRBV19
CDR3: CASIPPNGNTIYF

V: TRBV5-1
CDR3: CASSQSVGTRTNTEAFF

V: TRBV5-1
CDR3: CASSLRETQYF

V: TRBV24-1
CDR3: CATSDLQGGDEQFF

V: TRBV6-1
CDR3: CASSEGAGDSNQPQHF

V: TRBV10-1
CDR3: CASSDGINEKLFF

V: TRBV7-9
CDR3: CASSPSAGPKDTQYF

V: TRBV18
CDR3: CASSPPPAGNYGYTF

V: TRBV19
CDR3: CATTKPGQRNTIYF

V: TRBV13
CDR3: CASSFRSRNTEAFF

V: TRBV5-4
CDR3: CASRRAGAMNTGELFF

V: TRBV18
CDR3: CASSPGQAIGNTIYF

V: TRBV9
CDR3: CASSPKAAVNTGELFF

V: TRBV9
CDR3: CASSVGGGLSF

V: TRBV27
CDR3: CASSPEREGYEQYF

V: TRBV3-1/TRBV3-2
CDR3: CASSHTGTGATGELFF

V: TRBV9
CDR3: CASSPRGGSHEQYF

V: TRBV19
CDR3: CASSIGTGNSGNTIYF

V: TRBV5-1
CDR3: CASSSNGLAGVRGHRGAVF

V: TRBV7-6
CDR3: CASSRVSGTAETQYF

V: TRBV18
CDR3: CASSPGHNQPQHF

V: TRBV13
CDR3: CASSPGRGKAFF

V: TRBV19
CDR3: CASSMVGWTNSYEQYF

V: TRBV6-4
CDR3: CASTLSSAGGWYEQYF

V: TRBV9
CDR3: CASSADAVQPLYGYTF

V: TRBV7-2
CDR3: CASSLGRQGASSGYTF

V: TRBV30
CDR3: CAWSPASRSPLHF